Listed below are T cell receptor beta chains from one sample, sequenced in a study of CD8 T cells in ankylosing spondylitis. TCRdb re-derived calls from the 5' RACE reads in MiXCR, one entry per CDR3 protein. The sample yields approximately 260,000 distinct CDR3 sequences, over 15% seen once. The sample comprised blood, either unsorted or a sorted T cell fraction (not recorded which). These receptors were taken from a male donor with ankylosing spondylitis or in good health (not recorded which). Both conserved end residues are part of each CDR3. The D gene is left open where the match is weak. Where a row states a size, it is once, few, many or the class of an expanded clone; other rows omit it.

v_gene,d_gene,j_gene,abundance,CDR3nt,CDR3aa
TRBV25-1,.,TRBJ2-6,.,TGTGCCAGCAGTGGAGGGCCGCTAGGTACCGTCCTGACTTTC,CASSGGPLGTVLTF
TRBV29-1,.,TRBJ2-7,many,TGCAGCGTCAGCGCAACCAACTACGAGCAGTACTTC,CSVSATNYEQYF
TRBV3-1,.,TRBJ2-1,.,TGTGCCAGCAGCCCATTGGCTTATGCGTACAATGAGCAGTTCTTC,CASSPLAYAYNEQFF
TRBV4-3,TRBD1,TRBJ2-1,many,TGCGCCAGCAGCCAAGAGGGACAGGGGGCGTATCGGCTAGCGGGTAGCTCCTACAATGAGCAGTTCTTC,CASSQEGQGAYRLAGSSYNEQFF
TRBV20-1,TRBD2,TRBJ2-5,few,TGCAGTGCTAGATTTAGCGGGAGGACCCAAGAGACCCAGTACTTC,CSARFSGRTQETQYF
TRBV4-1,.,TRBJ2-7,.,TGCGCCAGCAGCCAAGGGGGGCTACCCTACGAGCAGTACTTC,CASSQGGLPYEQYF
TRBV18,.,TRBJ1-1,few,TGTGCCAGCTCACCAGAGGGGCCCGAAGCTTTCTTT,CASSPEGPEAFF
TRBV29-1,.,TRBJ2-7,once,TGCAGCGTTGCCGCCGGAGGGGCCCCAGCCTACGAGCAGTACTTC,CSVAAGGAPAYEQYF
TRBV5-1,TRBD1,TRBJ2-7,.,TGCGCCAGCAGCGCGGGACAGGACTACGAGCAGTACTTC,CASSAGQDYEQYF
TRBV7-2,.,TRBJ2-1,.,TGTGCCAGCAGCTCCTCGGGACTCCCGAATGAGCAGTTCTTC,CASSSSGLPNEQFF
TRBV27,.,TRBJ2-1,few,TGTGCCAGCAGTTTAGTGGATCTGCGCGAGCAGTTCTTC,CASSLVDLREQFF
TRBV5-1,.,TRBJ1-1,many,TGCGCCAGCAGCCAGTCGACAGGCTTGTCCCGTGAAGCTTTCTTT,CASSQSTGLSREAFF
TRBV3-1,TRBD2,TRBJ2-2,.,TGTGCCAGCAGCCAAGACTTACTAGCGGGCAACACAGGGGAGCTGTTTTTT,CASSQDLLAGNTGELFF
TRBV5-1,TRBD2,TRBJ2-1,few,TGCGCCAGCAGCTTGGGGACTAGCGGGAGGGCCTCCCATGAGCAGTTCTTC,CASSLGTSGRASHEQFF
TRBV10-3,.,TRBJ2-5,few,TGTGCCATCTCCGAAAGACAAGAGACCCAGTACTTC,CAISERQETQYF
TRBV2,.,TRBJ2-3,many,TGTGCCAGCAGTGAATTCAGCCCAGACACAGATACGCAGTATTTT,CASSEFSPDTDTQYF
TRBV4-2,TRBD2,TRBJ2-1,many,TGTGCCAGCAGCCAAGATTTGGCTAGCGGATACAATGAGCAGTTCTTC,CASSQDLASGYNEQFF
TRBV4-2,.,TRBJ2-7,.,TGTGCCAGCAGCCAAGATCGGGTAGTCGGGGGTACCTACGAGCAGTACTTC,CASSQDRVVGGTYEQYF
TRBV5-1,.,TRBJ1-1,many,TGCGCCAGCAGCCCGGAGGGCACTGAAGCTTTCTTT,CASSPEGTEAFF
TRBV7-2,.,TRBJ2-7,.,TGTGCCAGCAGCTTAGCCGGGGAGGCGCCCTACGAGCAGTACTTC,CASSLAGEAPYEQYF
TRBV6-2/TRBV6-3,.,TRBJ2-7,few,TGTGCCAGCAGGAGGTCGGGACTCGATTCCTACGAGCAGTACTTC,CASRRSGLDSYEQYF
TRBV25-1,TRBD1,TRBJ2-5,few,TGTGCCAGCAGTTTACAGGGGACAGAGGAGTACTTC,CASSLQGTEEYF
TRBV2,TRBD2,TRBJ2-7,.,TGTGCCAGCAGCCCCCTTGGACTAGCGGGACTAAACTCCTACGAGCAGTACTTC,CASSPLGLAGLNSYEQYF
TRBV9,.,TRBJ2-1,few,TGTGCCAGCAGCGTAGTGACGGGTCGTGAGCAGTTCTTC,CASSVVTGREQFF
TRBV6-2/TRBV6-3,.,TRBJ2-1,.,TGTGCCAGCAGTTACTCCCCCCCCGATGAGCAGTTCTTC,CASSYSPPDEQFF
TRBV5-1,.,TRBJ2-3,many,TGCGCCAGCAGCTTGCCCGAGCTCGGGGGAAGCACAGATACGCAGTATTTT,CASSLPELGGSTDTQYF
TRBV15,.,TRBJ1-5,few,TGTGCCACCAGCAGAGATCTCGAGGTCTGGAGCAATCAGCCCCAGCATTTT,CATSRDLEVWSNQPQHF
TRBV12-3/TRBV12-4,.,TRBJ2-5,few,TGTGCCAGCAGTTTGGAGGGCATGGAGACCCAGTACTTC,CASSLEGMETQYF
TRBV6-1,.,TRBJ2-6,.,TGTGCCAGCACGCCAGGGCTCTCTGGGGCCAACGTCCTGACTTTC,CASTPGLSGANVLTF
TRBV4-1,.,TRBJ2-7,few,TGCGCCAGCAGTCCCACGGAGCTGCTGACCTACGAGCAGTACTTC,CASSPTELLTYEQYF
TRBV12-3/TRBV12-4,.,TRBJ2-6,once,TGTGCCAGCAGTTTAAGTTTAGGACATTTCCACTCTGGGGCCAACGTCCTGACTTTC,CASSLSLGHFHSGANVLTF
TRBV19,.,TRBJ2-1,.,TGTGCCAGTAGTATAGGTGGTCTCAATGAGCAGTTCTTC,CASSIGGLNEQFF
TRBV5-1,.,TRBJ2-5,.,TGCGCCAGCAGCTTGGTAACACCAACGGAGACCCAGTACTTC,CASSLVTPTETQYF
TRBV5-6,.,TRBJ2-7,many,TGTGCCAGCAGCTTGCGACCAGGGGTCTCCTACGAGCAGTACTTC,CASSLRPGVSYEQYF
TRBV12-5,TRBD1,TRBJ2-5,.,TGTGCTAGTGGTTCCTCTCAAGGGACAGAAGAGACCCAGTACTTC,CASGSSQGTEETQYF
TRBV27,.,TRBJ2-1,.,TGTGCCAGCAGCATTGAGAGCTCCTACAATGAGCAGTTCTTC,CASSIESSYNEQFF
TRBV20-1,.,TRBJ2-2,few,TGCAGTGCTAGAGCCGGAGAAGTTGGGGAGCTGTTTTTT,CSARAGEVGELFF
TRBV7-8,TRBD2,TRBJ2-5,.,TGTGCCAGCAGCTTCCCGGAGACTAGCGGAGTAAAACAAGAGACCCAGTACTTC,CASSFPETSGVKQETQYF
TRBV29-1,.,TRBJ2-1,many,TGCAGCGTTGGGTATGAGCAGTTCTTC,CSVGYEQFF
TRBV6-5,.,TRBJ2-6,.,TGTGCCAGCAGTTTGGAGGGATCTGAAGCCAACGTCCTGACTTTC,CASSLEGSEANVLTF
TRBV29-1,.,TRBJ2-1,.,TGCAGCGTTGAAGCCCCACTAGTGGGGAGGAATGAGCAGTTCTTC,CSVEAPLVGRNEQFF
TRBV4-1,.,TRBJ2-3,.,TGCGCCAGCAGCCAAGCGCTCGTCGACACAGATACGCAGTATTTT,CASSQALVDTDTQYF
TRBV4-3,.,TRBJ2-5,.,TGCGCCAGCAGCCAAGATGGGACCCAGTACTTC,CASSQDGTQYF